These 26 T cell receptor beta chains share one sample of origin, sequenced in a study of T cell repertoires in cytomegalovirus infection. Their recognized antigens are unknown. TCRdb re-derived calls from the reads in MiXCR, one entry per CDR3 protein. The repertoire holds under 450,000 distinct CDR3 sequences, with roughly 34% as singletons. The material sequenced was cultured PBMCs, taken from culture after CMV antigen stimulation. The receptors shown here come from a human donor in good health (CMV status not recorded). Some clones in this sample may be carry-over from other donors' samples.

The genes are TRBV19 and TRBJ2-3, with TRBD1 identical over 7 bases. The germline V gene encodes CDR1 LNHDA and CDR2 SQIVND (reference sequence). With 7 bases clipped from V and 1 base from J, the junction kept 11 bases outside the gene matches. This CDR3 spans 16 amino acids. As DNA, the CDR3 is TGTGCCAGTACCTCGCAGACCGGGACAGGCACAGATACGCAGTATTTT. Its protein product is CASTSQTGTGTDTQYF.

The chain employs TRBV19 and TRBJ1-2; 10 positions match TRBD1. CDR1 and CDR2 (germline): LNHDA, SQIVND (reference sequence). This CDR3 comprises 15 residues. The trim removed 6 bases at V and 3 bases at J, leaving 7 bases unmatched. CDR3 nucleotides: TGTGCCAGTAGGATATGGACAGGGGGTGACTATGGCTACACCTTC. Translation: CASRIWTGGDYGYTF.

The chain carries TRBV4-1 and TRBJ1-1; TRBD1 is a possible D gene (5 bases). V lost 2 bases to trimming and J lost 2 bases, with 12 bases between them. The CDR3 covers 15 residues. The germline CDR1 and CDR2 sequences are MGHRA and YSYEKL. Written as DNA, the CDR3 is TGCGCCAGCAGCCAAACACGGCAGGGAAACACTGAAGCTTTCTTT. As protein: CASSQTRQGNTEAFF.

The rearrangement joins TRBV2 to TRBJ2-1, with TRBD2 matching over 11 bases. The CDR3 is made up of 15 amino acids. CDR1 SNHLY and CDR2 FYNNEI come from the germline V gene. V lost 8 bases, J lost 10 bases, and 13 bases stayed unmatched. In nucleotides, the CDR3 is TGTGCCAGCTTCCCGACTAGCGGGATTTTAGGAGAGCAGTTCTTC. Its protein is CASFPTSGILGEQFF.

This clonotype has only a few counts. The chain couples TRBV15 to TRBJ2-1, with D unclear. Germline CDR1 LNHNV, CDR2 YYDKDF (reference sequence). This CDR3 is 12 amino acids long. Trimming stripped 5 bases from V and 12 bases from J, with 14 bases between. DNA of the CDR3: TGTGCCACCAGCCTAAACGCTAGAGGGCAGTTCTTC. The encoded protein is CATSLNARGQFF.

The CDR3 DNA sequence: TGTGCCAGCAGTTTTGGGACAGCGTACTACGAGCAGTACTTC. This gives the protein CASSFGTAYYEQYF. This chain uses TRBV28 with TRBJ2-7; 7 bases align to TRBD1. The germline V gene has CDR1 MDHEN and CDR2 SYDVKM. The ends lost 3 bases at V and 3 bases at J; junction bases unmatched: 5. The CDR3 has 14 residues.

This clonotype has just a few counts. The chain has TRBV7-2 and TRBJ2-3; D possibly corresponds to TRBD2 (7 bases). The germline CDR1 and CDR2 sequences are SGHTA and FQGNSA. V was pared by 7 bases and J by 5 bases, with 16 bases between. This CDR3 has 14 residues. The CDR3 coding sequence is TGTGCCAGCACCAGCCGGGGGGCAGGAGATACGCAGTATTTT. Protein sequence: CASTSRGAGDTQYF. The full variable domain, its missing parts supplied by reference TRBV7-2 and TRBJ2-3, is GAGVSQSPSNKVTEKGKDVELRCDPISGHTALYWYRQSLGQGLEFLIYFQGNSAPDKSGLPSDRFSAERTGGSVSTLTIQRTQQEDSAVYLCASTSRGAGDTQYFGPGTRLTVL.

Only one count was recorded for this clonotype. V is TRBV27 and J is TRBJ1-4; TRBD1 matches 9 bases. The CDR3 has 16 amino acids. Germline values: CDR1 MNHEY, CDR2 SMNVEV (reference sequence). V was clipped by 4 bases and J by 3 bases; unmatched bases: 6. The CDR3 nucleotides are TGTGCCAGCAGTTGGGGACAGGGATTTGCTAATGAAAAACTGTTTTTT. Its translation is CASSWGQGFANEKLFF. Combining the CDR3 with reference TRBV27 and TRBJ1-4 gives the whole variable domain EAQVTQNPRYLITVTGKKLTVTCSQNMNHEYMSWYRQDPGLGLRQIYYSMNVEVTDKGDVPEGYKVSRKEKRNFPLILESPSPNQTSLYFCASSWGQGFANEKLFFGSGTQLSVL.

CDR3 amino acids: CASSSRQLPNEKLFF. The CDR3 DNA follows: TGCGCCAGCAGCAGCCGACAGTTACCTAATGAAAAACTGTTTTTT. The chain uses TRBV5-1 and TRBJ1-4, with D possibly matching TRBD1 (5 bases). Trimming pared 4 bases from V and 3 bases from J, leaving 13 bases between. CDR1 is SGHRS and CDR2 is YFSETQ in the germline V gene. The CDR3 contains 15 residues.

The chain carries TRBV4-1 and TRBJ1-2; D is unresolved. The germline V and J ends were trimmed by 1 base and 4 bases, with 4 bases remaining between them. Looked up from germline, CDR1 is MGHRA and CDR2 is YSYEKL. The CDR3 sequence is 12 residues long. The chain's CDR3 is CASSQGVYGYTF. The CDR3 coding sequence is TGCGCCAGCAGCCAAGGCGTCTATGGCTACACCTTC.

The CDR3 DNA is TGTGCCAGCACCGCAAGGCTAGGAAATGAGCAGTTCTTC. Translating it yields CASTARLGNEQFF. The chain is built from TRBV6-5 and TRBJ2-1; D uncertain. CDR3 size: 13 residues. Trimming left V 7 bases short and J 7 bases short, with 14 bases between. Germline V gives CDR1 MNHEY, CDR2 SVGAGI.

A few counts support this clonotype. The J gene is TRBJ2-1, the V gene TRBV6-2 or TRBV6-3; D is ambiguous. The CDR3 extends over 12 amino acids. The V and J ends lost 2 bases and 2 bases respectively, with 1 base between them. Germline V gene lookup returns CDR1 MNHEY and CDR2 SVGEGT. The CDR3 here is CASSYPYNEQFF. CDR3 nucleotide sequence: TGTGCCAGCAGTTACCCCTACAATGAGCAGTTCTTC.

The chain is built from TRBV12-3 or TRBV12-4 and TRBJ2-1, with 13 bases fitting TRBD2. The CDR3 extends over 14 amino acids. J gave up 8 bases and V 7 bases, and 5 bases lay outside the gene matches. CDR3 amino acids: CASKTSGRVHEQFF. The CDR3 DNA reads TGTGCCAGCAAAACTAGCGGGAGGGTCCATGAGCAGTTCTTC.

This clonotype was seen only a few times. The rearrangement links TRBV4-2 to TRBJ2-5, with D possibly TRBD2 on 5 matching bases. Germline assignment: CDR1 LGHNA and CDR2 YNFKEQ. Trimming took 1 base from V and 5 from J, leaving 14 bases between them. The CDR3 runs to 15 residues. The CDR3 bases are TGTGCCAGCAGCCAAGGCAGAGGGTCCCGGGAGACCCAGTACTTC. Amino acid sequence: CASSQGRGSRETQYF.

The J gene is TRBJ2-7, the V gene TRBV28; perhaps TRBD1 as D (6 bases). Trimming pared 3 bases from V and 13 bases from J, leaving 13 bases between. There are 11 residues in the CDR3. The germline V gene has CDR1 MDHEN and CDR2 SYDVKM. CDR3 coding DNA: TGTGCCAGCAGTTTCCTGGACAGTCTCTACTTC. It encodes CASSFLDSLYF.

This clonotype turned up a few times. The chain couples TRBV7-8 to TRBJ1-2; a possible D gene is TRBD1 (5 bases). The CDR3 extends over 14 amino acids. The V gene's germline CDR1 is SGHVS and CDR2 FQNEAQ. The ends were cut back, 3 bases at V and 4 bases at J, with 12 bases in the middle. In nucleotides, the CDR3 is TGTGCCAGCAGCTTTTTCCAGGGAGGCTATGGCTACACCTTC. Encoded protein: CASSFFQGGYGYTF.

This clonotype occurred a few times. The chain is built from TRBV15 and TRBJ1-1; unclear D gene. This CDR3 comprises 13 residues. The germline V and J ends were trimmed by 5 bases and 3 bases, with 10 bases remaining between them. Germline lookup yields CDR1 LNHNV and CDR2 YYDKDF (reference sequence). The CDR3 coding sequence is TGTGCCACCAGCGGAGGGAGGTACACTGAAGCTTTCTTT. This translates into CATSGGRYTEAFF.

This clonotype was seen only a few times. V gene TRBV7-9 combines with J gene TRBJ1-4, with D possibly TRBD1 on 6 matching bases. Germline V gene lookup returns CDR1 SEHNR and CDR2 FQNEAQ (reference sequence). The CDR3 sequence is 19 residues long. Between the trimmed V and J ends, which lost 3 bases and 8 bases, there was a span of 28 bases. The CDR3 sequence: CASSLYPAGARSEWEKLFF. DNA of the CDR3: TGTGCCAGCAGCTTGTACCCAGCGGGGGCCCGATCTGAGTGGGAAAAACTGTTTTTT.

V usage is TRBV5-4 and J usage is TRBJ2-7, with TRBD2 matching over 11 bases. CDR3 length: 16 amino acids. The junction had 8 bases not matched to a gene; V was cut back by 4 bases and J by 2 bases. The germline CDR1 and CDR2 sequences are SGHNT and YYREEE (reference sequence). The CDR3 sequence is CASSLYRLAGTYEQYV. The DNA for the CDR3 is TGTGCCAGCAGCCTTTACAGACTAGCGGGAACCTACGAGCAGTACGTC.

J is TRBJ2-1 and V is TRBV7-2; 7 positions match TRBD2. The CDR3 extends over 16 amino acids. The V gene end was trimmed by 6 bases and the J gene end by 1 base; junction bases not matched to a gene: 9. CDR1 SGHTA and CDR2 FQGNSA come from the germline V gene. The CDR3 loop is CASRPYSGQSYNEQFF. CDR3 nucleotides: TGTGCCAGCAGACCCTATAGCGGGCAGTCCTACAATGAGCAGTTCTTC.

This chain uses TRBV24-1 with TRBJ1-2, with 9 bases that match TRBD1. The CDR3 spans 16 residues. Looked up from germline, CDR1 is KGHDR and CDR2 is SFDVKD. V shed 3 bases, J shed 4 bases, and the junction held 8 bases outside the gene matches. In DNA form, the CDR3 reads TGTGCCACCAGTGATCCTGGGACAGGGTCGGGCTATGGCTACACCTTC. Encoded protein: CATSDPGTGSGYGYTF.

V usage is TRBV20-1 and J usage is TRBJ2-3; 7 nucleotides agree with TRBD2. The CDR3 has 15 amino acids. The J segment lost 2 bases and the V segment lost 4 bases, leaving 9 bases of the junction unmatched. Looked up from germline, CDR1 is DFQATT and CDR2 is SNEGSKA (reference sequence). The CDR3 DNA follows: TGCAGTGCTACCGATTCTAGCGGAGCCACAGATACGCAGTATTTT. As protein: CSATDSSGATDTQYF.

This clonotype was recorded at least ten times. The CDR3 sequence: CASSPKVVANNEQFF. The CDR3 DNA sequence: TGTGCCAGCAGCCCCAAGGTCGTGGCGAACAATGAGCAGTTCTTC. The chain carries TRBV7-2 and TRBJ2-1; D unresolved. V lost 5 bases and J lost 5, with 16 bases in between. Looked up from germline, CDR1 is SGHTA and CDR2 is FQGNSA. The CDR3 consists of 15 residues.

This clonotype came up a few times. The chain is built from TRBV27 and TRBJ2-1, with D maybe TRBD1 (6 bases). The CDR3 runs 15 residues. Trimming shortened V by 5 bases and J by 5 bases, and 16 bases separated the two germline ends. Germline CDR1 is MNHEY and CDR2 is SMNVEV (reference sequence). The CDR3 is CASSTPPGHNNEQFF. DNA for the CDR3: TGTGCCAGCAGTACACCCCCGGGACACAACAATGAGCAGTTCTTC.

The J gene is TRBJ2-5, the V gene TRBV7-6, with TRBD2 identical over 15 bases. The CDR3 loop spans 17 amino acids. After removal of 6 bases from V and 4 bases from J, the junction contained 9 bases not matched to a gene. CDR1 SGHVS and CDR2 FNYEAQ come from the germline V gene. The CDR3 is CASSLALGLAGGETQYF. In DNA, the CDR3 is TGTGCCAGCAGTCTAGCCCTGGGACTAGCGGGAGGAGAGACCCAGTACTTC.

This clonotype was seen repeatedly, ten times or more. CDR3 sequence reads: CASSLVSGRGEQFF. As DNA, the CDR3 is TGTGCCAGCAGCTTAGTTAGCGGGAGGGGTGAGCAGTTCTTC. The gene calls are TRBV7-6 and TRBJ2-1, with TRBD2 matching 11 bases. Germline-derived CDR1 and CDR2 are SGHVS and FNYEAQ. The length of the CDR3 is 14 residues. The V and J ends lost 1 base and 9 bases, in that order; junction bases with no gene match: 2.